The rows below give T cell receptor beta chains drawn from one sample of a study of T cells after yellow fever vaccination. TCRdb used MiXCR to reprocess the 5' RACE reads, holding one entry per CDR3 protein. The repertoire holds around 310,000 distinct CDR3 sequences, with around 3.9% as singletons. The specimen comprised PBMCs, sampled on the day of the yellow fever booster vaccination. Receptor source: a man between 18 and 29 years old who received the YFV17D yellow fever vaccine. CDR3s include the opening cysteine and the closing phenylalanine or tryptophan. Each record gives: clone size, V gene, D gene, J gene, CDR3 protein, CDR3 DNA. The D gene is left open where the match is weak. Size values are once, few and many counts, or a class for expanded clones, and some rows have none.

few	TRBV6-1	-	TRBJ2-5	CASTQGWETQYF	TGTGCCAGCACTCAGGGGTGGGAGACCCAGTACTTC
few	TRBV9	TRBD1	TRBJ1-1	CASSVGPGGYTEAFF	TGTGCCAGCAGCGTAGGGCCAGGGGGGTACACTGAAGCTTTCTTT
few	TRBV6-4	TRBD1	TRBJ2-7	CASREDRGPPRGEQYF	TGTGCCAGCAGAGAGGACAGGGGTCCCCCACGTGGCGAGCAGTACTTC
few	TRBV19	-	TRBJ1-6	CASRSAGGYAPLHF	TGTGCCAGTAGATCCGCCGGGGGGTACGCACCCCTCCACTTT
few	TRBV12-3/TRBV12-4	-	TRBJ2-7	CASSFLDGGEQYF	TGTGCCAGCAGTTTTCTGGACGGCGGGGAGCAGTACTTC
few	TRBV7-2	-	TRBJ1-1	CASSLVRGARTEAFF	TGTGCCAGCAGCTTAGTTCGGGGGGCACGGACTGAAGCTTTCTTT
many	TRBV29-1	-	TRBJ1-2	CSARAMRGYTF	TGCAGCGCCCGAGCTATGAGGGGCTACACCTTC
few	TRBV7-9	-	TRBJ1-4	CASSLVGTEKLFF	TGTGCCAGCAGCTTAGTTGGGACAGAAAAACTGTTTTTT
few	TRBV4-2	TRBD1	TRBJ1-2	CASSHGTALTF	TGTGCCAGCAGCCACGGGACAGCCCTAACCTTC
-	TRBV6-6	TRBD1	TRBJ1-6	CASTGQGAMYSPLHF	TGTGCCAGCACGGGACAGGGGGCTATGTACTCACCCCTCCACTTT
few	TRBV7-2	-	TRBJ2-2	CASSLVGLGELFF	TGTGCCAGCAGCTTAGTGGGGCTCGGGGAGCTGTTTTTT
few	TRBV7-8	-	TRBJ1-5	CASSLRNANQPQHF	TGTGCCAGCAGCTTACGGAACGCGAATCAGCCCCAGCATTTT
many	TRBV15	TRBD1	TRBJ2-3	CATSREVQGHTQYF	TGTGCCACCAGCAGAGAAGTACAGGGGCATACGCAGTATTTT
many	TRBV6-6	-	TRBJ2-7	CASRPRGKVGEQYF	TGTGCCAGCAGGCCGAGGGGAAAAGTCGGCGAGCAGTACTTC
many	TRBV11-2	-	TRBJ1-2	CASSLAGRENYGYTF	TGTGCCAGCAGCTTAGCTGGCAGGGAGAACTATGGCTACACCTTC
many	TRBV7-3	-	TRBJ2-2	CASSTRTGELFF	TGTGCCAGCAGCACAAGGACCGGGGAGCTGTTTTTT
few	TRBV19	-	TRBJ2-7	CASGDYEQYF	TGTGCCAGTGGGGACTACGAGCAGTACTTC
few	TRBV4-3	TRBD1	TRBJ1-4	CASSQETGGLFF	TGCGCCAGCAGCCAAGAGACAGGGGGACTGTTTTTT
-	TRBV11-2	-	TRBJ2-4	CASSLVDIQYF	TGTGCCAGCAGCTTAGTAGACATTCAGTACTTC
many	TRBV7-2	TRBD2	TRBJ2-2	CASSYLAGVGTGELFF	TGTGCCAGCAGCTATTTAGCGGGGGTAGGGACCGGGGAGCTGTTTTTT
many	TRBV5-6	TRBD1	TRBJ2-1	CASSLDRGFIGEQFF	TGTGCCAGCAGCTTGGACAGGGGCTTTATAGGTGAGCAGTTCTTC
many	TRBV12-3/TRBV12-4	TRBD1	TRBJ2-2	CASSLRTGSTGELFF	TGTGCCAGCAGTTTAAGGACAGGGAGTACCGGGGAGCTGTTTTTT
many	TRBV4-1	TRBD1	TRBJ2-5	CASSKSQLGGTGQETQYF	TGCGCCAGCAGCAAATCCCAATTGGGGGGGACAGGGCAAGAGACCCAGTACTTC
-	TRBV7-9	TRBD1	TRBJ2-5	CASSPGTGGKETQYF	TGTGCCAGCAGCCCTGGGACAGGGGGAAAGGAGACCCAGTACTTC
-	TRBV24-1	TRBD1	TRBJ2-2	CATRPGAGGAVGELFF	TGTGCCACCAGGCCAGGGGCAGGGGGCGCGGTCGGGGAGCTGTTTTTT
many	TRBV20-1	TRBD2	TRBJ2-3	CSARDGPTSAFTDTQYF	TGCAGTGCTAGAGATGGTCCGACTAGCGCCTTCACAGATACGCAGTATTTT
many	TRBV20-1	TRBD1	TRBJ1-2	CSARGDRDFYGYTF	TGCAGTGCTAGAGGAGACAGGGATTTCTATGGCTACACCTTC
few	TRBV4-1	-	TRBJ2-6	CASSQVTGASGANVLTF	TGCGCCAGCAGCCAAGTGACCGGAGCTTCTGGGGCCAACGTCCTGACTTTC
many	TRBV2	TRBD1	TRBJ1-5	CASSVRGLQPQHF	TGTGCCAGCAGTGTCAGGGGGCTTCAGCCCCAGCATTTT
few	TRBV5-1	TRBD1	TRBJ2-1	CASSFSGTGYYNEQFF	TGCGCCAGCAGCTTCTCCGGGACAGGTTACTACAATGAGCAGTTCTTC
-	TRBV7-9	TRBD2	TRBJ2-7	CASSQIISGGVSSYEQYF	TGTGCCAGCAGCCAAATAATTAGCGGGGGGGTCTCTTCCTACGAGCAGTACTTC
many	TRBV5-1	-	TRBJ1-1	CASRTDMNTEAFF	TGCGCCAGCAGGACAGACATGAACACTGAAGCTTTCTTT
many	TRBV6-5	-	TRBJ1-4	CASSSGSHNEKLFF	TGTGCCAGCAGTTCTGGGTCTCATAATGAAAAACTGTTTTTT
many	TRBV14	TRBD1	TRBJ2-1	CASSVLQGGRLNEQFF	TGTGCCAGCAGCGTATTACAGGGGGGCAGGCTCAATGAGCAGTTCTTC
many	TRBV27	TRBD2	TRBJ2-2	CASRTSGGGELFF	TGTGCCAGCAGAACTAGCGGGGGCGGGGAGCTGTTTTTT
-	TRBV7-2	-	TRBJ2-7	CASSLTANYEQYF	TGTGCCAGCAGCTTAACGGCGAACTACGAGCAGTACTTC
many	TRBV7-9	-	TRBJ1-2	CASSLVTGNPGYTF	TGTGCCAGCAGCTTAGTAACGGGAAACCCTGGCTACACCTTC
-	TRBV20-1	TRBD1	TRBJ1-1	CSASPSEGQHNEAFF	TGCAGTGCTAGTCCAAGCGAGGGACAGCACAATGAAGCTTTCTTT
many	TRBV10-3	TRBD2	TRBJ2-3	CAITPREGTDTQYF	TGTGCCATCACTCCGCGGGAGGGAACAGATACGCAGTATTTT
many	TRBV29-1	-	TRBJ1-1	CSVDWEGTEAFF	TGCAGCGTTGATTGGGAGGGCACTGAAGCTTTCTTT
many	TRBV7-2	TRBD2	TRBJ2-1	CASSFSSGGYEQFF	TGTGCCAGCAGCTTTTCCAGCGGGGGATATGAGCAGTTCTTC
many	TRBV10-1	TRBD1	TRBJ2-3	CASSEGDRTDTQYF	TGCGCCAGCAGTGAAGGGGACAGGACTGATACGCAGTATTTT
many	TRBV6-5	-	TRBJ1-5	CASSYSRSQPQHF	TGTGCCAGCAGTTACTCAAGGAGTCAGCCCCAGCATTTT
many	TRBV6-2/TRBV6-3	-	TRBJ1-5	CASSPTRQVGVLGNQPQHF	TGTGCCAGCAGCCCCACACGACAGGTGGGCGTTTTGGGCAATCAGCCCCAGCATTTT
many	TRBV28	-	TRBJ2-5	CASSFEYRQETQYF	TGTGCCAGCAGTTTCGAGTACAGACAAGAGACCCAGTACTTC
-	TRBV6-6	TRBD2	TRBJ2-3	CASSPGTSVSTDTQYF	TGTGCCAGCAGTCCCGGGACTAGCGTAAGCACAGATACGCAGTATTTT
many	TRBV12-3/TRBV12-4	-	TRBJ2-3	CASSLIRTDTQYF	TGTGCCAGCAGTTTGATACGCACAGATACGCAGTATTTT
many	TRBV20-1	TRBD1	TRBJ1-5	CSAPLRDRGYQPQHF	TGCAGTGCCCCACTCCGGGACAGGGGCTATCAGCCCCAGCATTTT
-	TRBV12-3/TRBV12-4	TRBD1	TRBJ1-2	CASSWGGTEEGYTF	TGTGCCAGCAGTTGGGGGGGGACAGAGGAAGGCTACACCTTC
few	TRBV4-2	TRBD2	TRBJ2-2	CASSQLTSAGTGELFF	TGTGCCAGCAGCCAACTGACTAGCGCGGGCACCGGGGAGCTGTTTTTT
many	TRBV6-6	-	TRBJ2-5	CASNWQNQETQYF	TGTGCCAGCAATTGGCAGAACCAAGAGACCCAGTACTTC
few	TRBV5-5	-	TRBJ2-2	CASSLLLANTGELFF	TGTGCCAGCAGCTTGTTACTAGCGAACACCGGGGAGCTGTTTTTT
many	TRBV7-2	TRBD2	TRBJ2-1	CASSPGTSGGSSYNEQFF	TGTGCCAGCAGCCCTGGGACTAGCGGGGGTAGCTCCTACAATGAGCAGTTCTTC
many	TRBV6-2/TRBV6-3	-	TRBJ2-2	CASSGGVTRNTGELFF	TGTGCCAGCAGTGGGGGTGTGACGAGGAACACCGGGGAGCTGTTTTTT
few	TRBV2	TRBD1	TRBJ1-5	CASTGVGQGYQPQHF	TGTGCCAGCACCGGCGTGGGACAGGGGTATCAGCCCCAGCATTTT
few	TRBV5-1	-	TRBJ1-6	CASSLDGSLHF	TGCGCCAGCAGCTTGGACGGCTCCCTCCACTTT
many	TRBV10-3	-	TRBJ1-2	CATSREMGTDGYTF	TGTGCCACCAGCCGTGAGATGGGGACCGATGGCTACACCTTC
-	TRBV5-6	-	TRBJ2-2	CASSFDRSGELFF	TGTGCCAGCAGCTTCGACAGATCCGGGGAGCTGTTTTTT
many	TRBV5-1	TRBD2	TRBJ2-1	CASSLGVWDYPPYNEQFF	TGCGCCAGCAGCTTGGGGGTGTGGGACTACCCTCCCTACAATGAGCAGTTCTTC
few	TRBV29-1	-	TRBJ1-2	CSVAGGGSYGYTF	TGCAGCGTCGCTGGGGGGGGTTCCTATGGCTACACCTTC